The clone carrying this TCR beta chain has ten or more counts. Antigen unknown. These data come from a study of T cell repertoires in cytomegalovirus infection. Study summary: A matching HLA type, together with CMV infection, was signaled by public TCR beta signatures.

The CDR3 runs 15 residues. CDR1 is LNHDA and CDR2 is SQIVND in the germline V gene (reference sequence). Between the trimmed V and J ends, which lost 5 bases and 7 bases, there was a span of 18 bases. Whole-study findings and limits: CMV-specific HLA-C-restricted TCR beta clonotypes dominated the ex vivo response.

TCRdb passed the reads through MiXCR, listing each CDR3 protein once. The table shows fewer than 250,000 distinct CDR3 sequences, with 9% to 15% occurring only once. The chain carries TRBV19 and TRBJ2-1; D is possibly TRBD2 (6 bases). The source of this sequence is a human donor in good health (CMV status not recorded). Some clones in this sample may be carry-over from other donors' samples. Sequencing used PBMCs. The CDR3 spells CASSGRDFGGNEQFF. The CDR3 DNA is TGTGCCAGTAGTGGACGGGACTTCGGTGGGAATGAGCAGTTCTTC. The full variable domain, completed using reference TRBV19 and TRBJ2-1, is DGGITQSPKYLFRKEGQNVTLSCEQNLNHDAMYWYRQDPGQGLRLIYYSQIVNDFQKGDIAEGYSVSREKKESFPLTVTSAQKNPTAFYLCASSGRDFGGNEQFFGPGTRLTVL.